The entry that follows covers one T cell receptor beta chain sequence. The source material, RNA transcripts, was used to amplify TCR beta CDR3 regions. The primer set for the first-round RT-PCR of the TCR CDR3 was HTBI. From the multiplex PCR reads, TCRdb called clonotypes with MiXCR, one entry per CDR3 protein. Among some 380,000 distinct CDR3 sequences listed, roughly 13% were seen once. The entry originates in a study of T cells in Graves' hyperthyroidism and ophthalmopathy. Germline-derived CDR1 and CDR2 are KGHSH and LQKENI. This CDR3 has 16 amino acids. Trimming removed 3 bases from V and 3 bases from J, with 15 bases in between. The study excluded patients with uncontrolled infection, other autoimmune disease, pregnancy or lactation.

The chain carries TRBV18 and TRBJ2-1, with no clear D. The source is a man aged 25 to 40 with Graves' hyperthyroidism that later progressed to Graves' ophthalmopathy. Material: blood. CDR3: CASSPGTSLFYNEQFF. CDR3 DNA sequence: TGTGCCAGCTCACCGGGAACTTCCCTATTCTACAATGAGCAGTTCTTC.